These 7 T cell receptor beta chains were all obtained from the same sample, sequenced in a study of T-cell memory formation after mild COVID-19. TCRdb passed the 5' RACE reads through MiXCR, listing each CDR3 protein once. The data show about 430,000 distinct CDR3 sequences, with about a sixth seen just once and around a fifth held by the top ten. Sequences were obtained from PBMCs or a T cell subset sorted from them (not recorded which). The receptors shown here come from a man younger than 35 who had mild COVID-19 (a few samples of this study predate the infection). Cell type and time point are not known.

This chain uses TRBV4-1 with TRBJ1-5; possibly TRBD1 for D (5 bases). Germline V gene data show CDR1 as MGHRA and CDR2 as YSYEKL. V was cut by 0 bases and J by 6 bases, with 12 bases left in between. The CDR3 contains 15 residues. The CDR3 is CASSQDGGEGQPQHF. The CDR3 nucleotides read TGCGCCAGCAGCCAAGACGGAGGGGAAGGTCAGCCCCAGCATTTT.

This clonotype showed up just a few times. The chain is built from TRBV6-2 or TRBV6-3 and TRBJ2-1, with 7 bases fitting TRBD2. Trimming took 6 bases from V and 9 from J; bases not matched to a gene: 5. Germline V CDR1 and CDR2: MNHEY, SVGEGT. The CDR3 length is 12 residues. CDR3 protein: CASSRTSGEQFF. The DNA for the CDR3 is TGTGCCAGCAGCCGGACTAGTGGTGAGCAGTTCTTC.

This clonotype was counted a few times. The V and J genes are TRBV19 and TRBJ2-1; weak D call: TRBD2 (7 bases). Germline V gives CDR1 LNHDA, CDR2 SQIVND (reference sequence). The CDR3 runs 14 residues. V was trimmed by 3 bases and J by 8 bases, leaving 14 bases between them. Written as DNA, the CDR3 is TGTGCCAGTAGTATGGTGGGGGGGCCGGATGAGCAGTTCTTC. Translating it yields CASSMVGGPDEQFF.

This clonotype has ten or more counts. The rearrangement uses TRBV24-1 and TRBJ2-1; 10 bases line up with TRBD2. Trimming removed 10 bases from V and 10 bases from J; junction bases left unmatched: 12. From germline, CDR1 is KGHDR and CDR2 SFDVKD. CDR3 length: 14 amino acids. CDR3 in DNA: TGTGCCACAGCTTCGAGCGGGGGGGCCGGGGAGCAGTTCTTC. It yields the protein CATASSGGAGEQFF.

The chain recombines TRBV5-1 with TRBJ1-4, with D hard to call. V gave up 0 bases and J gave up 6 bases, with 9 bases separating them. This CDR3 has 14 amino acids. Germline CDR1 and CDR2: SGHRS and YFSETQ. CDR3 loop: CASSLAGQDEKLFF. The CDR3 nucleotides are TGCGCCAGCAGCTTGGCCGGGCAGGATGAAAAACTGTTTTTT.

This clonotype was recorded at least ten times. This chain links TRBV20-1 with TRBJ1-5; possibly TRBD1 for D (5 bases). The CDR3 loop spans 13 amino acids. The V and J ends lost 3 bases and 6 bases respectively, with 12 bases between them. In germline, CDR1 is DFQATT, CDR2 SNEGSKA (reference sequence). CDR3 protein: CSASGAQGQPQHF. In nucleotides, the CDR3 is TGCAGTGCTAGCGGGGCCCAGGGTCAGCCCCAGCATTTT.

Only a few counts were recorded for this clonotype. The chain has TRBV5-1 and TRBJ2-2; D may correspond to TRBD1 or TRBD2 (5 bases each). Trimming stripped 3 bases from V and 5 bases from J, with 14 bases between. The CDR3 length is 15 residues. The germline gives CDR1 SGHRS, CDR2 YFSETQ. CDR3 loop: CASSSPGRGTGELFF. CDR3 nucleotides: TGCGCCAGCAGCTCACCAGGGCGAGGGACCGGGGAGCTGTTTTTT.